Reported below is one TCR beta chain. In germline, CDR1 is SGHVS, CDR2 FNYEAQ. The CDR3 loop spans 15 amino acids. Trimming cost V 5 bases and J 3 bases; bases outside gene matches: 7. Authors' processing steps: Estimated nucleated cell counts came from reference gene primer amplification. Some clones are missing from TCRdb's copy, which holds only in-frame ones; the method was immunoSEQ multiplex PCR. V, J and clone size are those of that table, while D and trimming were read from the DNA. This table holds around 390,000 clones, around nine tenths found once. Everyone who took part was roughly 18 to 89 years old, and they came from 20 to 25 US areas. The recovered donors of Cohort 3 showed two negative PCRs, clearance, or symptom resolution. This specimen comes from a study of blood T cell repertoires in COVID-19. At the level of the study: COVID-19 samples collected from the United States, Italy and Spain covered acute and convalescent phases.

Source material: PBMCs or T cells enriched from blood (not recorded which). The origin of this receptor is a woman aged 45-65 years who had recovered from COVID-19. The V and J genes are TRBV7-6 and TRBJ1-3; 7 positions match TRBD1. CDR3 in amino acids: CASSGQVYSGNTIYF. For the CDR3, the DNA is TGTGCCAGCAGCGGACAGGTTTACAGTGGAAACACCATATATTTT.